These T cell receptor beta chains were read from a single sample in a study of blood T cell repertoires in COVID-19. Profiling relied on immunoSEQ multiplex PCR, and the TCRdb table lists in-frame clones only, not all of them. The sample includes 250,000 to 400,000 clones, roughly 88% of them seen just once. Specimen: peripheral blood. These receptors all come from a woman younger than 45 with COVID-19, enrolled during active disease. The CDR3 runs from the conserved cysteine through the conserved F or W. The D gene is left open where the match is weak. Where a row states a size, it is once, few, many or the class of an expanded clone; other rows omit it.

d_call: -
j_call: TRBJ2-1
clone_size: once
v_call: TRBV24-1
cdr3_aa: CATSGTKYNEQFF
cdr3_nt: TGTGCCACCAGTGGCACTAAATACAATGAGCAGTTCTTC

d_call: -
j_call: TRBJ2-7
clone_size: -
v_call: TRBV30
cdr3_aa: CAWSRRGAGEQYF
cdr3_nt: TGTGCCTGGAGCCGTCGGGGGGCGGGAGAGCAGTACTTC

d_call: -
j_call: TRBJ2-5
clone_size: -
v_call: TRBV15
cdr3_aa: CATRYSETQYF
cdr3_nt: TGTGCCACCAGGTACTCGGAGACCCAGTACTTC

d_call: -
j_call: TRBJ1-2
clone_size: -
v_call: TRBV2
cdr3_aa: CASSEALGASTGYTF
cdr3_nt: TGTGCCAGCAGTGAAGCGCTTGGGGCCTCGACTGGCTACACCTTC

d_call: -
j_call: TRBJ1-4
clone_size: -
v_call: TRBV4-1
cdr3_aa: CASSHAFTRVEKLFF
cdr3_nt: TGCGCCAGCAGCCATGCCTTTACTCGTGTTGAAAAACTGTTTTTT

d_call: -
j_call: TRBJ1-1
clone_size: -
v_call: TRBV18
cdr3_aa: CASSTQGWGTEAFF
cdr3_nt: TGTGCCAGCTCAACCCAGGGATGGGGCACTGAAGCTTTCTTT

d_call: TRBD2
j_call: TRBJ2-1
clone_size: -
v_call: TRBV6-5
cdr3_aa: CASSPVGLGYNEQFF
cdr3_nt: TGTGCCAGCAGCCCGGTAGGACTAGGCTACAATGAGCAGTTCTTC

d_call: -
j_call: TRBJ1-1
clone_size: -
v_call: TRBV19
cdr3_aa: CASSGIGVTEAFF
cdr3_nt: TGTGCCAGTAGCGGCATCGGGGTAACTGAAGCTTTCTTT

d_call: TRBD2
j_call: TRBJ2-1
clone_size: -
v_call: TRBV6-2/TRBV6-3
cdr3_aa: CASSYPMSGGVDEQFF
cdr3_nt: TGTGCCAGCAGTTACCCCATGAGCGGGGGGGTTGATGAGCAGTTCTTC

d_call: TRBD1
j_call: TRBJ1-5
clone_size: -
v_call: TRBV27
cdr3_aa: CASSLSGQGGQPQHF
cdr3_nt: TGTGCCAGCAGTTTATCGGGACAGGGGGGGCAGCCCCAGCATTTT

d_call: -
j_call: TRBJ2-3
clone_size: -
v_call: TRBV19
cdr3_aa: CASQNTQGSRTDTQYF
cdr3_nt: TGTGCCAGTCAAAATACACAGGGTTCCCGCACAGATACGCAGTATTTT

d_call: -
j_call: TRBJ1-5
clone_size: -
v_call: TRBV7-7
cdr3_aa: CASSRTRYRRLSNQPQHF
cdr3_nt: TGTGCTAGCAGCCGAACCCGTTACAGGCGTCTTAGCAATCAGCCCCAGCATTTT

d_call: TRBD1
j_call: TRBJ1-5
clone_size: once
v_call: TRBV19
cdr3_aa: CASSIAQGYQPQHF
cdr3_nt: TGTGCCAGTAGTATAGCACAGGGGTATCAGCCCCAGCATTTT

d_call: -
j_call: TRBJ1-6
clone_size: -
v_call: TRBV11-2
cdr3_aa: CASSWVERNSPLHF
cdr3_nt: TGTGCCAGCAGCTGGGTTGAGAGGAATTCACCCCTCCACTTT

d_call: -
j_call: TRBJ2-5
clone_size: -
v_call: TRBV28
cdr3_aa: CASSVGHGPSETQYF
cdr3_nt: TGTGCCAGCAGTGTGGGACACGGACCCTCAGAGACCCAGTACTTC

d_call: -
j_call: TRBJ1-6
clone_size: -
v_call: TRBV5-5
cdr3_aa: CASSIGLGQNSPLHF
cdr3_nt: TGTGCCAGCAGCATTGGACTCGGACAGAATTCACCCCTCCACTTT

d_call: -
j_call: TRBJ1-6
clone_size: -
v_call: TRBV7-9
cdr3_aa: CASSGQGSNNSPLHF
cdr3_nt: TGTGCCAGCAGCGGTCAGGGGAGCAATAATTCACCCCTCCACTTT

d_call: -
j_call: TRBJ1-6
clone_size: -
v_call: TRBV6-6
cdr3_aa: CASSYRGGLGSPLHF
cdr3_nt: TGTGCCAGCAGTTACAGAGGGGGTTTGGGTTCACCCCTCCACTTT

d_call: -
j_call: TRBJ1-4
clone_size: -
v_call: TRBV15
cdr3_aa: CATSRGDHATNEKLFF
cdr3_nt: TGTGCCACCAGCCGGGGGGATCATGCAACTAATGAAAAACTGTTTTTT

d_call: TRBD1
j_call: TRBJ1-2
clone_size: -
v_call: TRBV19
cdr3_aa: CASSARGQGNYGYTF
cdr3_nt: TGTGCCAGTAGTGCCCGGGGACAGGGGAACTATGGCTACACCTTC

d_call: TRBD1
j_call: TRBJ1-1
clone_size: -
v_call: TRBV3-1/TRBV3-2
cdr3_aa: CASSQGRGQNTEAFF
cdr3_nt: TGTGCCAGCAGCCAAGGCAGGGGGCAGAACACTGAAGCTTTCTTT

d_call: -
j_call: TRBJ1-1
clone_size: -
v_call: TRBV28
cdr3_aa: CASSLGGSALRAFF
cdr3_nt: TGTGCCAGCAGCCTGGGGGGGTCGGCCCTGAGAGCTTTCTTT